This TCR beta chain originates from a study of CD8 T cells in ankylosing spondylitis. Germline V gene sequence: CDR1 SGDLS, CDR2 YYNGEE. The CDR3 spans 15 residues. Trimming removed 4 bases at V and 5 bases at J, with 19 bases between. This clonotype turned up a few times. Its antigen is still unknown. Study-wide results and limits: Seemingly characteristic of ankylosing spondylitis blood was a TCR beta motif consisting of eight highly homologous variants.

From the 5' RACE reads, TCRdb called clonotypes with MiXCR, one entry per CDR3 protein. The repertoire has 75,000 to 95,000 distinct CDR3 sequences, just under 9% of them found once; the top ten carry 30% to 35%. The chain employs TRBV9 and TRBJ2-7; possible D gene TRBD2, 6 bases. The receptor comes from a male donor with ankylosing spondylitis. Specimen: blood, either unsorted or a sorted T cell fraction (not recorded which). The CDR3 loop is CASSPQTGTLHEQYF. Here the CDR3 DNA reads TGTGCCAGCAGCCCTCAGACCGGGACTCTTCACGAGCAGTACTTC.